In its sample, the clone carrying this T cell receptor beta chain was seen a few times. Germline V gene lookup returns CDR1 KGHSH and CDR2 LQKENI. Trimming took 3 bases from V and 0 from J, leaving 14 bases between them. There are 17 residues in the CDR3. Repertoires were generated with immunoSEQ multiplex PCR, while TCRdb's copy carries only in-frame clones and drops some. In the table there are 250,000 to 350,000 clones, around 90% of which are singletons. This sample is part of a study of blood T cell repertoires in COVID-19. This sequence originates from a young woman with acute COVID-19. The V call is TRBV18, the J call TRBJ1-4, with no clear D. The sequenced material came from PBMCs or T cells enriched from blood (not recorded which). The DNA for the CDR3 is TGTGCCAGCTCACCCGAGGCAAGCTTTGCAACTAATGAAAAACTGTTTTTT. Protein sequence: CASSPEASFATNEKLFF.